One and the same sample provided the 18 T cell receptor beta chains below, sequenced in a study of T cell repertoires in cytomegalovirus infection. TCRdb recomputed calls from the reads with MiXCR, one row per CDR3 protein. Here the sample spans 640,000 or so distinct CDR3 sequences, roughly a third being singletons. Their cognate antigens are unknown. Sequenced here: cultured PBMCs, sampled from culture after CMV antigen stimulation. The receptors stem from a human donor in good health (CMV status not recorded). Some clones in this sample may be carry-over from other donors' samples.

The V and J genes are TRBV7-2 and TRBJ2-2; 7 nucleotides agree with TRBD2. V lost 0 bases and J lost 6; bases outside the gene matches: 7. Germline CDR1 SGHTA, CDR2 FQGNSA. There are 16 residues in the CDR3. CDR3 in amino acids: CASSLALGGGSGELFF. CDR3 in DNA: TGTGCCAGCAGCTTAGCGCTGGGGGGGGGGTCCGGGGAGCTGTTTTTT.

The chain employs TRBV6-5 and TRBJ2-4; D possibly uses TRBD1 or TRBD2 (5 bases each). Germline V gene lookup returns CDR1 MNHEY and CDR2 SVGAGI. Trimming shortened V by 5 bases and J by 6 bases, and 17 bases separated the two germline ends. This CDR3 is 15 amino acids long. The chain's CDR3 is CASSGTGGGGNIQYF. CDR3 bases: TGTGCCAGCAGTGGTACAGGAGGAGGCGGAAACATTCAGTACTTC.

The chain has TRBV11-2 and TRBJ2-7, with D maybe TRBD1 (6 bases). The CDR3 spans 15 residues. The V gene lost 1 base and the J gene lost 4 bases, with 14 bases spanning the gap. CDR1 is SGHAT, CDR2 FQNNGV, per germline. CDR3 sequence reads: CASSLAAGAGYEQYF. The CDR3 DNA reads TGTGCCAGCAGCTTAGCTGCAGGGGCAGGATACGAGCAGTACTTC.

The CDR3 here is CASSLEVAGEWDEQFF. In nucleotides, the CDR3 is TGCGCCAGCAGCTTGGAGGTAGCGGGAGAGTGGGATGAGCAGTTCTTC. This chain connects TRBV5-1 to TRBJ2-1, with 9 bases lining up with TRBD2. Germline V gives CDR1 SGHRS, CDR2 YFSETQ. V lost 0 bases and J lost 8; bases outside the gene matches: 9. This CDR3 is 16 amino acids long.

The chain uses TRBV12-3 or TRBV12-4 and TRBJ2-7; D is unresolved. CDR3 length: 13 residues. Trimming removed 4 bases at V and 0 bases at J, with 7 bases between. The CDR3 DNA reads as TGTGCCAGCAGTTCCAGATTCTCCTACGAGCAGTACTTC. Translated: CASSSRFSYEQYF.

The J gene is TRBJ2-5, the V gene TRBV11-2; TRBD1 might be the D (7 bases). V was pared by 5 bases and J by 0 bases, with 19 bases between. CDR3 length: 17 amino acids. CDR1 is SGHAT, CDR2 FQNNGV, per germline. The CDR3 nucleotides are TGTGCCAGCAGCCCGCAGGGGGGCCTATTTTACCAAGAGACCCAGTACTTC. Amino acid sequence: CASSPQGGLFYQETQYF.

This clonotype was seen many times. V usage is TRBV7-7 and J usage is TRBJ2-1; TRBD2 agrees at 9 bases. V was clipped by 5 bases and J by 5 bases; unmatched bases: 4. The germline CDR1 and CDR2 sequences are SSHAT and FNYEAQ (reference sequence). The CDR3 extends over 14 amino acids. This CDR3 is CASSQTSGNNEQFF. The DNA of the CDR3 is TGTGCCAGCAGCCAGACTAGCGGTAACAATGAGCAGTTCTTC.

The table lists this clonotype with a few counts. V gene TRBV7-7 combines with J gene TRBJ2-3, with 9 positions matching TRBD2. CDR3 length: 14 amino acids. J lost 5 bases, V lost 4 bases, and 4 bases had no gene match. Germline V gene lookup returns CDR1 SSHAT and CDR2 FNYEAQ (reference sequence). The CDR3 here is CASSSSGTGDTQYF. CDR3 nucleotide sequence: TGTGCCAGCAGCTCTAGCGGGACGGGAGATACGCAGTATTTT.

The table lists this clonotype with many counts. This chain connects TRBV7-2 to TRBJ2-3; D is undetermined. Germline V CDR1 and CDR2: SGHTA, FQGNSA. The CDR3 totals 11 residues. Trimming removed 8 bases from V and 2 bases from J, with 5 bases in between. The CDR3 DNA sequence: TGTGCCAGCGGTATCACAGATACGCAGTATTTT. Its protein product is CASGITDTQYF.

V and J are TRBV6-8 and TRBJ2-7; TRBD2 is a possible D gene (5 bases). The V end was cut by 0 bases, the J end by 0 bases, with 12 bases between. The CDR3 runs 16 residues. Germline CDR1 and CDR2: MNHGY and SAAAGT. CDR3 sequence: CASSYSPRADSYEQYF. In DNA form, the CDR3 reads TGTGCCAGCAGTTACTCTCCGAGGGCTGACTCCTACGAGCAGTACTTC.

This CDR3 reads CASSPQFTGTGGYGYTF. DNA of the CDR3: TGTGCCAGCTCCCCCCAGTTTACCGGGACAGGGGGCTATGGCTACACCTTC. V usage is TRBV18 and J usage is TRBJ1-2; 11 bases align to TRBD1. V was clipped by 6 bases and J by 4 bases; unmatched bases: 13. Per the germline V gene, CDR1 is KGHSH and CDR2 is LQKENI. This CDR3 region has 17 residues. The complete variable domain, with remaining parts taken from reference TRBV18 and TRBJ1-2, reads NAGVMQNPRHLVRRRGQEARLRCSPMKGHSHVYWYRQLPEEGLKFMVYLQKENIIDESGMPKERFSAEFPKEGPSILRIQQVVRGDSAAYFCASSPQFTGTGGYGYTFGSGTRLTVV.

This clonotype was detected only once. CDR3 bases: TGCAGTGCTAGACTTTACGCTACTGGAAACACCATATATTTT. It codes for CSARLYATGNTIYF. V is TRBV20-1 and J is TRBJ1-3; D remains ambiguous. V shed 2 bases and J shed 2 bases, with 10 bases lying between them. Germline values: CDR1 DFQATT, CDR2 SNEGSKA (reference sequence). The CDR3 runs 14 residues.

This chain links TRBV18 with TRBJ1-4, with TRBD1 identical over 8 bases. Germline trimming cut 4 bases from V and 8 bases from J; bases unmatched to any gene: 9. From germline, CDR1 is KGHSH and CDR2 LQKENI. The CDR3 length is 15 residues. CDR3 nucleotide sequence: TGTGCCAGCTCACGCCGACAGGGGTTTGGAGAAAAACTGTTTTTT. It translates to CASSRRQGFGEKLFF.

The chain employs TRBV19 and TRBJ2-7, with D possibly called TRBD1 or TRBD2 (5 bases each). CDR1 is LNHDA and CDR2 is SQIVND in the germline V gene (reference sequence). V was pared by 8 bases and J by 4 bases, with 12 bases between. The CDR3 runs to 12 residues. Here the CDR3 reads CASGTGRYEQYF. The CDR3 DNA reads TGTGCCAGTGGGACGGGAAGATACGAGCAGTACTTC.

This clonotype was picked up a small number of times. The chain recombines TRBV7-8 with TRBJ2-1; unclear D gene. Germline CDR1 SGHVS, CDR2 FQNEAQ. The ends were cut back, 5 bases at V and 8 bases at J, with 7 bases in the middle. CDR3 length: 11 residues. The CDR3 spells CASSHHDEQFF. DNA for the CDR3: TGTGCCAGCAGCCACCATGATGAGCAGTTCTTC. Looking up the rest from reference TRBV7-8 and TRBJ2-1 gives the full variable domain: GAGVSQSPRYKVAKRGQDVALRCDPISGHVSLFWYQQALGQGPEFLTYFQNEAQLDKSGLPSDRFFAERPEGSVSTLKIQRTQQEDSAVYLCASSHHDEQFFGPGTRLTVL.

In DNA form, the CDR3 reads TGTGCCAGCAGTGCCTGGGTAACCTACGAGCAGTACTTC. Its translation is CASSAWVTYEQYF. V usage is TRBV28 and J usage is TRBJ2-7; no clear D gene. The CDR3 length is 13 residues. V lost 5 bases to trimming and J lost 2 bases, with 10 bases between them. The V gene's germline CDR1 is MDHEN and CDR2 SYDVKM.

This chain links TRBV25-1 with TRBJ2-2; TRBD1 matches 7 bases. J gave up 6 bases and V 4 bases, and 14 bases lay outside the gene matches. Germline V gene data show CDR1 as MGHDK and CDR2 as SYGVNS. The CDR3 has 17 residues. CDR3 protein: CASSATTGVAAPGELFF. DNA for the CDR3: TGTGCCAGCAGTGCCACCACAGGGGTTGCAGCCCCCGGGGAGCTGTTTTTT.

This chain joins TRBV10-1 and TRBJ1-4; no reliable D call. The CDR3 contains 13 residues. V lost 11 bases, J lost 8 bases, and 18 bases lay in between. Germline lookup yields CDR1 WNHNN and CDR2 SYGVQD (reference sequence). The CDR3 DNA reads as TGCGCCGGGGTGGGCCAGGCCGCAGAAAAACTGTTTTTT. It codes for CAGVGQAAEKLFF.